A selection of T cell receptor beta chains follows, all from one sample in a study of early T cells in non-severe SARS-CoV-2 infection. MiXCR was run by TCRdb on the 5' RACE reads, yielding one entry per CDR3 protein. The profile shows around 70,000 distinct CDR3 sequences, roughly 10% of them singletons. The sample consisted of whole blood. These receptors originate from an adult who was a healthcare worker with PCR-confirmed SARS-CoV-2 infection or an uninfected control (not recorded which). The CDR3 runs from the conserved cysteine through the conserved F or W. The D gene is left open where the match is weak. For some rows the clone size is stated as once, few or many, or as a class when expanded; others skip it.

cdr3_length | j_call | clone_size | v_call | d_call | cdr3_aa
15 | TRBJ2-1 | . | TRBV5-6 | . | CASSTGPNSYNEQFF
13 | TRBJ2-3 | . | TRBV19 | . | CASSDGGADTQYF
16 | TRBJ2-3 | . | TRBV20-1 | TRBD2 | CSARDRLAGDTDTQYF
13 | TRBJ2-7 | many | TRBV7-2 | . | CASSRHGTYEQYF
13 | TRBJ1-2 | . | TRBV25-1 | . | CASSAAANYGYTF
14 | TRBJ2-3 | many | TRBV29-1 | . | CSVEDPTATDTQYF
13 | TRBJ2-1 | . | TRBV6-6 | . | CASSYGTYNEQFF
15 | TRBJ1-2 | many | TRBV6-4 | . | CASRLLGVSGYGYTF
15 | TRBJ1-5 | many | TRBV12-3/TRBV12-4 | . | CASSFSGGGNQPQHF
13 | TRBJ1-1 | . | TRBV20-1 | . | CSAPGQANTEAFF
14 | TRBJ1-6 | many | TRBV7-9 | . | CASSSQGGNSPLHF
14 | TRBJ2-7 | . | TRBV20-1 | TRBD2 | CSARRREGRNEQYF
15 | TRBJ2-6 | . | TRBV5-1 | TRBD1 | CASSRTGTGANVLTF
13 | TRBJ2-2 | . | TRBV20-1 | TRBD1 | CSARGTGYGELFF
11 | TRBJ2-4 | . | TRBV20-1 | . | CSAVDRNIQYF
14 | TRBJ1-2 | few | TRBV10-3 | . | CAISESQSFDGYTF
14 | TRBJ2-1 | many | TRBV11-2 | TRBD2 | CASSLSLAAGEQFF
14 | TRBJ2-3 | . | TRBV5-4 | . | CASSLDRRTDTQYF
15 | TRBJ2-6 | . | TRBV25-1 | . | CASSTPGTGANVLTF
15 | TRBJ1-5 | . | TRBV5-6 | . | CASSLAQGINQPQHF
18 | TRBJ2-6 | . | TRBV11-1 | TRBD2 | CASSNPGLASSGANVLTF
13 | TRBJ2-7 | many | TRBV12-3/TRBV12-4 | . | CASSLVSPYEQYF
14 | TRBJ2-5 | many | TRBV7-8 | TRBD2 | CASSQLAVQETQYF
15 | TRBJ2-1 | . | TRBV5-4 | TRBD1 | CASSLDRSTYNEQFF
16 | TRBJ1-2 | . | TRBV6-5 | TRBD1 | CASLSGGDSYLHGYTF
13 | TRBJ1-4 | few | TRBV4-3 | . | CASSQEGGGKLFF
17 | TRBJ2-7 | many | TRBV28 | TRBD2 | CASSFTRASSGSYEQYF
15 | TRBJ1-5 | many | TRBV6-1 | TRBD1 | CASSVTGDSNQPQHF
13 | TRBJ2-1 | many | TRBV29-1 | TRBD1 | CSVLTGGYNEQFF
15 | TRBJ2-1 | . | TRBV7-8 | . | CASSLAGPTYNEQFF
13 | TRBJ1-5 | few | TRBV12-3/TRBV12-4 | . | CASSPTGFQPQHF
15 | TRBJ2-3 | few | TRBV27 | TRBD2 | CASSLGRAERVTQYF
14 | TRBJ2-1 | few | TRBV20-1 | . | CSARGGGGSNEQFF
13 | TRBJ2-1 | few | TRBV5-1 | . | CASSLTAYNEQFF
11 | TRBJ1-3 | many | TRBV7-2 | . | CASSFRNTIYF
15 | TRBJ2-3 | few | TRBV7-9 | . | CAIGGLADPHGTQYF
13 | TRBJ1-4 | many | TRBV20-1 | . | CSARDSSNEKLFF
15 | TRBJ2-5 | few | TRBV3-1 | . | CASSRRMTDQETQYF
12 | TRBJ2-1 | few | TRBV7-3 | . | CASSFGGGEQFF